What follows are 27 T cell receptor beta chains derived from one specimen sequenced in a study of regulatory T cells in long-lasting Graves disease. Time point here: newly diagnosed GD, antithyroid drugs for less than 3 months. The TCR library was made from RNA extracted from PBMCs. Arm-PCR with iRepertoire HTBI primers amplified the CDR3 regions for these TCR beta libraries. TCRdb reprocessed the multiplex PCR reads via MiXCR and lists one record per CDR3 protein. The sample contains some 370,000 distinct CDR3 sequences, roughly 12% of which appear only once. This same sample was also part of a study on T cells in Graves' hyperthyroidism and ophthalmopathy.

The sequencing used peripheral blood mononuclear cells (PBMCs), collected at new diagnosis, from a patient treated with antithyroid drugs. These receptors were collected from a woman aged 18-29 years with Graves disease.

There are many counts of this clonotype. The chain links TRBV11-2 to TRBJ2-7, with 7 bases aligning to TRBD1. In germline, CDR1 is SGHAT, CDR2 FQNNGV. CDR3 length: 13 residues. Trimming removed 4 bases from V and 3 bases from J; junction bases left unmatched: 3. The DNA for the CDR3 is TGTGCCAGCAGCTCGGGACAGCACTACGAGCAGTACTTC. It codes for CASSSGQHYEQYF.

Ten or more counts support this clonotype. CDR3 nucleotides: TGTGCCAGCAGCCGCTTCAAGGAGGCCACTGAAGCTTTCTTT. It translates to CASSRFKEATEAFF. The chain employs TRBV27 and TRBJ1-1; D is ambiguous. Between the trimmed V and J ends, which lost 6 bases and 4 bases, there was a span of 15 bases. The CDR3 is made up of 14 amino acids. Germline values: CDR1 MNHEY, CDR2 SMNVEV (reference sequence).

This clonotype has at least ten counts. This chain connects TRBV12-3 or TRBV12-4 to TRBJ2-6; the D gene is possibly TRBD2 (5 bases). The CDR3 is 15 residues long. Trimming stripped 2 bases from V and 2 bases from J, with 7 bases between. The CDR3 region is CASSLMGAGANVLTF. The CDR3 region has the DNA TGTGCCAGCAGTTTAATGGGAGCTGGGGCCAACGTCCTGACTTTC.

This rearrangement joins TRBV7-9 to TRBJ1-2; TRBD1 might be the D (6 bases). V dropped 3 bases and J dropped 5 bases, with 16 bases sitting between them. Germline V gene lookup returns CDR1 SEHNR and CDR2 FQNEAQ (reference sequence). CDR3 size: 15 residues. CDR3 sequence: CASSLGGRSLYGYTF. The CDR3 DNA is TGTGCCAGCAGCTTGGGGGGCAGGAGTTTGTATGGCTACACCTTC.

The chain employs TRBV27 and TRBJ2-1, with 7 nucleotides matching TRBD1. Germline assignment: CDR1 MNHEY and CDR2 SMNVEV (reference sequence). Unmatched junction bases numbered 18, after V lost 4 bases and J lost 6 bases. The CDR3 spans 18 residues. DNA of the CDR3: TGTGCCAGCAGTTACAACAGGGGATACAACGAATTTACCAATGAGCAGTTCTTC. Translating gives CASSYNRGYNEFTNEQFF.

Points on this clonotype: A much larger clone lies one base from this, so it may be a read error. Given the absence of the conserved phenylalanine or tryptophan at the CDR3 end, a read error is likely. This chain joins TRBV7-9 and TRBJ1-2; D gene unclear. The CDR3 runs to 15 residues. Trimming removed 2 bases from V and 8 bases from J, with 18 bases in between. Looked up from germline, CDR1 is SEHNR and CDR2 is FQNEAQ (reference sequence). This CDR3 reads CASSLQTPGNPGYTL. DNA for the CDR3: TGTGCCAGCAGCTTACAAACCCCCGGGAACCCCGGCTACACCCTC.

V and J are TRBV19 and TRBJ2-7, with D possibly being TRBD2 (6 bases). V lost 4 bases, J lost 2 bases, and 15 bases lay in between. CDR3 length equals 15 residues. Germline CDR1 LNHDA, CDR2 SQIVND (reference sequence). The DNA for the CDR3 is TGTGCCAGTAGTAGGGGAGGTGGGGGAGCCTACGAGCAGTACTTC. Its protein product is CASSRGGGGAYEQYF.

This clonotype was seen a few times. This chain connects TRBV3-1 to TRBJ1-5; D uncertain. This CDR3 spans 16 amino acids. Germline V gene lookup returns CDR1 LGHDT and CDR2 YNNKEL (reference sequence). Trimming took off 1 base at V and 6 bases at J, with 16 bases between the two ends. The CDR3 nucleotides are TGTGCCAGCAGCCAAGGGAGGCGCGAGGAGGGTCAGCCCCAGCATTTT. This codes for CASSQGRREEGQPQHF.

This clonotype was found a few times. This chain connects TRBV10-3 to TRBJ2-7; D gene ambiguous. Trimming removed 11 bases at V and 1 base at J, with 15 bases between. Germline lookup yields CDR1 ENHRY and CDR2 SYGVKD. There are 13 residues in the CDR3. The CDR3, as DNA: TGTGCCTCCCTAGAGTTAGGGTCCTACGAGCAGTACTTC. It translates to CASLELGSYEQYF.

This clonotype came up many times. The chain links TRBV29-1 to TRBJ2-1; D is ambiguous. The CDR3 has 10 amino acids. The V gene's germline CDR1 is SQVTM and CDR2 ANQGSEA. Trimming pared 3 bases from V and 9 bases from J, leaving 6 bases between. CDR3 loop: CSVEGGEQFF. For the CDR3, the DNA is TGCAGCGTTGAGGGCGGTGAGCAGTTCTTC.

This clonotype was counted at least ten times. The J gene is TRBJ2-3, the V gene TRBV29-1; D might be TRBD2 (6 bases). The germline V and J ends were trimmed by 4 bases and 0 bases, with 11 bases remaining between them. Germline V gene sequence: CDR1 SQVTM, CDR2 ANQGSEA. The length of the CDR3 is 14 residues. The CDR3 region is CSVGGTASTDTQYF. CDR3 coding DNA: TGCAGCGTTGGGGGGACTGCTAGCACAGATACGCAGTATTTT.

This clonotype was counted at least ten times. V is TRBV5-1 and J is TRBJ1-1, with D tentatively TRBD1 (5 bases). The CDR3 covers 15 residues. The germline gives CDR1 SGHRS, CDR2 YFSETQ. Trimming took off 4 bases at V and 2 bases at J, with 15 bases between the two ends. CDR3 DNA: TGCGCCAGCAGCCCCACGGGAGGGGTCAACACTGAAGCTTTCTTT. Translating it yields CASSPTGGVNTEAFF.

The V gene is TRBV12-3 or TRBV12-4, the J gene TRBJ2-1; D not certain. This CDR3 region has 14 residues. Trimming took off 5 bases at V and 6 bases at J, with 14 bases between the two ends. CDR3 sequence: CASSPLPASNEQFF. The CDR3 DNA reads as TGTGCCAGCAGTCCCCTCCCTGCTTCCAATGAGCAGTTCTTC.

V gene TRBV2 combines with J gene TRBJ2-5, with 14 bases aligning to TRBD2. The germline V gene has CDR1 SNHLY and CDR2 FYNNEI. The CDR3 spans 16 residues. Losses at the gene ends were 6 bases for V and 3 bases for J; bases not matched to a gene: 6. The CDR3 loop is CASRGLAGAKEETQYF. In DNA, the CDR3 is TGTGCCAGCAGGGGACTAGCGGGGGCTAAGGAAGAGACCCAGTACTTC.

The CDR3 DNA sequence: TGCGCCAGCAGCTTCCCCGACTTCGAGCGGACAGGTCCCACAGATACGCAGTATTTT. Translating it yields CASSFPDFERTGPTDTQYF. This chain uses TRBV5-1 with TRBJ2-3; TRBD1 agrees at 7 bases. Germline CDR1 and CDR2: SGHRS and YFSETQ. Trimming cost V 2 bases and J 2 bases; bases outside gene matches: 17. The CDR3 has 19 residues.

This clonotype was detected a few times. The genes are TRBV19 and TRBJ2-3, with 7 bases matching TRBD1. After removal of 7 bases from V and 0 bases from J, the junction contained 10 bases not matched to a gene. There are 16 residues in the CDR3. CDR1 and CDR2 (germline): LNHDA, SQIVND (reference sequence). CDR3 in amino acids: CASTHLGGPSTDTQYF. CDR3 nucleotide sequence: TGTGCCAGTACCCACTTAGGGGGCCCAAGCACAGATACGCAGTATTTT.

This clonotype has ten or more counts. This sequence joins TRBV6-2 or TRBV6-3 and TRBJ1-1, with D uncertain. V lost 5 bases and J lost 7, with 20 bases in between. The CDR3 totals 15 residues. Germline V lookup: CDR1 MNHEY, CDR2 SVGEGT. CDR3 DNA sequence: TGTGCCAGCAGTGAAGACCGTAGGTACTACGGTGAAGCTTTCTTT. Translation gives CASSEDRRYYGEAFF.

This clonotype was observed many times. The chain combines TRBV13 with TRBJ2-5, with 7 nucleotides matching TRBD1. Germline CDR1 is PRHDT and CDR2 is FYEKMQ (reference sequence). The junction had 5 bases not matched to a gene; V was cut back by 9 bases and J by 4 bases. CDR3 length: 12 residues. The CDR3 protein is CASQGDGETQYF. The DNA for the CDR3 is TGTGCCAGTCAGGGGGACGGAGAGACCCAGTACTTC.

This clonotype was recorded at least ten times. The chain couples TRBV5-1 to TRBJ2-1, with 9 bases lining up with TRBD1. This CDR3 contains 15 residues. Germline V gene sequence: CDR1 SGHRS, CDR2 YFSETQ. V gave up 5 bases and J gave up 4 bases; unmatched junction bases: 7. CDR3 bases: TGCGCCAGCAGTAGGGGACAGGGAGGGTACAATGAGCAGTTCTTC. Its protein product is CASSRGQGGYNEQFF.

This clonotype was detected only a few times. CDR3 sequence reads: CASSLPPRVQGLNEQFF. CDR3 nucleotides: TGTGCCAGCAGTTTACCGCCCAGGGTACAAGGACTCAATGAGCAGTTCTTC. The J gene is TRBJ2-1, the V gene TRBV12-3 or TRBV12-4; D is possibly TRBD1 or TRBD2 (5 bases each). The CDR3 totals 17 residues. Trimming removed 2 bases at V and 6 bases at J, with 20 bases between.

This clonotype was detected many times. The chain links TRBV27 to TRBJ1-2; D may be TRBD1 (6 bases). This CDR3 region has 14 residues. Trimming removed 7 bases at V and 6 bases at J, with 18 bases between. Germline CDR1 MNHEY, CDR2 SMNVEV (reference sequence). The CDR3 DNA follows: TGTGCCAGCACCTTTTACCCAGGGGACCATGGCTACACCTTC. As protein: CASTFYPGDHGYTF.

The sample holds many counts of this clonotype. The rearrangement uses TRBV7-8 and TRBJ2-1; D not resolved. The CDR3 contains 16 residues. From germline, CDR1 is SGHVS and CDR2 FQNEAQ. V was shortened by 2 bases and J by 0 bases, with 11 bases between the two germline ends. CDR3 loop: CASSLSPGNSYNEQFF. The DNA for the CDR3 is TGTGCCAGCAGCTTATCCCCGGGTAACTCCTACAATGAGCAGTTCTTC.

This clonotype has just a few counts. With a much larger clone just one base away, this may be a read error. The chain is built from TRBV6-1 and TRBJ1-2; D may be TRBD1 (6 bases). Germline V CDR1 and CDR2: MNHNS, SASEGT. The CDR3 contains 15 residues. The CDR3 DNA sequence: TGTGCCAGCACGCGGACACAGGGATACGACTATGACTACACCTTC. Translation: CASTRTQGYDYDYTF.

This sequence joins TRBV4-3 and TRBJ1-5, with a possible D match to TRBD1 (6 bases). V lost 0 bases and J lost 7, with 16 bases in between. This CDR3 has 16 amino acids. CDR1 is LGHNA and CDR2 is YSLEER in the germline V gene. The CDR3 reads CASSQDKEGGRQPQHF. The CDR3 coding sequence is TGCGCCAGCAGCCAAGACAAGGAGGGGGGGCGACAGCCCCAGCATTTT.

This clonotype was detected only a few times. The rearrangement joins TRBV20-1 to TRBJ1-4; D remains ambiguous. Germline V CDR1 and CDR2: DFQATT, SNEGSKA (reference sequence). The length of the CDR3 is 14 residues. The ends were cut back, 1 base at V and 0 bases at J, with 6 bases in the middle. The CDR3 here is CSARVQATNEKLFF. The CDR3 DNA sequence: TGCAGTGCTAGAGTCCAGGCAACTAATGAAAAACTGTTTTTT.

This clonotype was observed many times. V and J are TRBV14 and TRBJ1-1; D gene ambiguous. The V gene's germline CDR1 is SGHDN and CDR2 FVKESK. The CDR3 has 14 residues. Trimming took 4 bases from V and 2 from J, leaving 11 bases between them. CDR3 DNA: TGTGCCAGCAGCCCCTTCATGGCAAACACTGAAGCTTTCTTT. It yields the protein CASSPFMANTEAFF.

This clonotype occurred many times. The rearrangement links TRBV27 to TRBJ2-7; a possible D gene is TRBD1 (5 bases). The V gene's germline CDR1 is MNHEY and CDR2 SMNVEV (reference sequence). The CDR3 extends over 13 amino acids. Between the trimmed V and J ends, which lost 3 bases and 1 base, there was a span of 7 bases. CDR3 nucleotide sequence: TGTGCCAGCAGTTTGCCAGGGTCCTACGAGCAGTACTTC. Its translation is CASSLPGSYEQYF.